Following are 11 T cell receptor beta chains from one sample sequenced in a study of cytomegalovirus exposure and HLA in healthy donors. PCR was performed using 60 Vbeta and 13 Jbeta primers. Some clones are missing from TCRdb's copy, which holds only in-frame ones; the method was immunoSEQ multiplex PCR. The table shows around 150,000 clones, with about 85% occurring only once. The specimen was PBMCs. Source of these receptors: a man between 18 and 35 years old in good health and CMV-seronegative.

This chain connects TRBV15 to TRBJ2-5; maybe TRBD2 (7 bases). Germline V lookup: CDR1 LNHNV, CDR2 YYDKDF (reference sequence). V was pared by 5 bases and J by 4 bases, with 11 bases between. The CDR3 is 13 residues long. Here the CDR3 reads CATSGRGGETQYF. The DNA for the CDR3 is TGTGCCACCAGCGGGAGGGGGGGAGAGACCCAGTACTTC.

A word on this clone: Compared with germline, one end of the junction differs, possibly owing to a read error. This chain links TRBV20-1 with TRBJ1-3; D is uncertain. Germline V gene sequence: CDR1 DFQATT, CDR2 SNEGSKA (reference sequence). CDR3 length: 10 amino acids. The chain's CDR3 is CSATYLGLSF. The DNA for the CDR3 is TGCAGTGCCACTTACCTCGGACTTTCATTT.

The chain combines TRBV5-1 with TRBJ2-1; 7 bases are a match to TRBD1. Trimming took 0 bases from V and 7 from J; bases not matched to a gene: 1. Germline V gene sequence: CDR1 SGHRS, CDR2 YFSETQ. The CDR3 contains 13 residues. CDR3: CASSLAQGNEQFF. The CDR3 region has the DNA TGCGCCAGCAGCTTGGCACAGGGGAATGAGCAGTTCTTC.

V is TRBV7-2 and J is TRBJ2-5, with 10 bases aligning to TRBD2. With 5 bases clipped from V and 4 bases from J, the junction kept 7 bases outside the gene matches. The CDR3 is 15 amino acids. The germline V gene has CDR1 SGHTA and CDR2 FQGNSA. Here the CDR3 DNA reads TGTGCCAGCAGCCGTCAAGCGGGAGGGGCAGAGACCCAGTACTTC. Translating it yields CASSRQAGGAETQYF.

In nucleotides, the CDR3 is TGTGCCAGCAGGGACAGGGCCGGGGAAAAACTGTTTTTT. Translated: CASRDRAGEKLFF. This chain joins TRBV28 and TRBJ1-4; 8 bases are a match to TRBD1. CDR1 and CDR2 (germline): MDHEN, SYDVKM. J was trimmed by 8 bases and V by 6 bases; bases with no gene match: 5. The CDR3 has 13 residues.

This clone occurred a few times. The DNA of the CDR3 is TGTGCCAGCAGTTTGCAGGGGCGACGCCAAGACGAGCAGTACTTC. As protein: CASSLQGRRQDEQYF. This chain joins TRBV9 and TRBJ2-7, with D perhaps matching TRBD1 (6 bases). The CDR3 totals 15 residues. V gave up 5 bases and J gave up 5 bases, with 20 bases separating them. Germline V gene lookup returns CDR1 SGDLS and CDR2 YYNGEE.

The chain uses TRBV19 and TRBJ2-7; tentatively, D is TRBD2 (5 bases). V gave up 3 bases and J gave up 2 bases, with 14 bases separating them. The germline V gene has CDR1 LNHDA and CDR2 SQIVND (reference sequence). The CDR3 contains 15 residues. The CDR3 DNA follows: TGTGCCAGTAGTATTTGGGATGCGGGTCCCTACGAGCAGTACTTC. It codes for CASSIWDAGPYEQYF.

This clone was counted a single time. This CDR3 reads CASSWIEGGSTSNYGYTF. CDR3 DNA sequence: TGCGCCAGCAGCTGGATAGAAGGGGGAAGTACTTCTAACTATGGCTACACCTTC. The chain has TRBV5-1 and TRBJ1-2; D might be TRBD1 (6 bases). V dropped 3 bases and J dropped 0 bases, with 21 bases sitting between them. The CDR3 has 18 amino acids. From germline, CDR1 is SGHRS and CDR2 YFSETQ.

The chain couples TRBV20-1 to TRBJ1-1; D call uncertain. V lost 1 base and J 6 bases, leaving 6 bases between the germline ends. CDR3 length: 11 residues. In germline, CDR1 is DFQATT, CDR2 SNEGSKA (reference sequence). CDR3: CSARAVSEAFF. The CDR3 DNA follows: TGCAGTGCTAGAGCCGTCTCTGAAGCTTTCTTT.

The CDR3 here is CASSPGRFGESQHF. The CDR3 DNA reads TGTGCCAGCAGCCCCGGGCGATTCGGGGAGTCCCAGCATTTT. The chain couples TRBV6-6 to TRBJ1-5; no firm D call. V was pared by 6 bases and J by 11 bases, with 20 bases between. The germline V gene encodes CDR1 MNHNY and CDR2 SVGAGI (reference sequence). The CDR3 runs to 14 residues.

This clone was seen only once. The rearrangement uses TRBV6-5 and TRBJ1-6; no reliable D call. The V gene's germline CDR1 is MNHEY and CDR2 SVGAGI. The CDR3 extends over 12 amino acids. V lost 2 bases to trimming and J lost 9 bases, with 5 bases between them. CDR3 sequence: CASSYAGSPLHF. The DNA for the CDR3 is TGTGCCAGCAGTTACGCGGGTTCACCCCTCCACTTT.